A single sample is the source of the 15 T cell receptor beta chains below, sequenced in a study of cytomegalovirus exposure and HLA in healthy donors. Vbeta (60) and Jbeta (13) primers were used in the PCR. Repertoires were generated with immunoSEQ multiplex PCR, while TCRdb's copy carries only in-frame clones and drops some. The table includes roughly 170,000 clones, roughly 80% detected once. What was sequenced was PBMCs. These receptors were collected from a man aged 25 to 45 in good health and CMV-seropositive.

The rearrangement uses TRBV18 and TRBJ1-4, with D maybe TRBD1 (6 bases). Germline V gene lookup returns CDR1 KGHSH and CDR2 LQKENI. The CDR3 length is 19 residues. V lost 3 bases and J 0 bases, leaving 20 bases between the germline ends. The CDR3 is CASSPLAGQGKSTNEKLFF. The CDR3 nucleotides are TGTGCCAGCTCACCCTTAGCGGGACAAGGGAAGTCAACTAATGAAAAACTGTTTTTT.

This clone was seen a handful of times. The genes are TRBV7-9 and TRBJ2-5; D might be TRBD1 (6 bases). The length of the CDR3 is 15 residues. Trimming cost V 1 base and J 1 base, with 10 bases left between them. Germline CDR1 reads SEHNR; CDR2 reads FQNEAQ (reference sequence). The CDR3 sequence: CASSLGGGVQETQYF. Here the CDR3 DNA reads TGTGCCAGCAGCTTAGGAGGGGGAGTCCAAGAGACCCAGTACTTC.

The chain combines TRBV28 with TRBJ1-3; 8 nucleotides line up with TRBD1. V gave up 5 bases and J gave up 4 bases; unmatched junction bases: 10. Germline loops: CDR1 MDHEN, CDR2 SYDVKM. This CDR3 has 16 amino acids. The CDR3 region has the DNA TGTGCCAGCAGTCAGCTACAGGGGGGAATCGGAAACACCATATATTTT. This encodes CASSQLQGGIGNTIYF.

This clone was seen a single time. J is TRBJ1-2 and V is TRBV7-9, with 9 bases that match TRBD1. Germline CDR1 and CDR2: SEHNR and FQNEAQ (reference sequence). The CDR3 has 14 amino acids. V lost 7 bases, J lost 5 bases, and 8 bases stayed unmatched. CDR3 sequence reads: CASTNAGTGYGYTF. The CDR3, as DNA: TGTGCCAGCACCAACGCCGGGACAGGGTATGGCTACACCTTC.

The chain joins TRBV2 to TRBJ1-1; unclear D gene. The V end was cut by 6 bases, the J end by 2 bases, with 10 bases between. This CDR3 comprises 13 residues. Germline V gives CDR1 SNHLY, CDR2 FYNNEI. CDR3 in DNA: TGTGCCAGCAGGGTAACAGAAAACACTGAAGCTTTCTTT. It codes for CASRVTENTEAFF.

This rearrangement joins TRBV6-5 to TRBJ2-1; 7 bases match TRBD2. Germline CDR1 reads MNHEY; CDR2 reads SVGAGI. The CDR3 length is 16 residues. Trimming at V came to 0 bases and at J to 3 bases, leaving 5 bases not matched to a gene. The CDR3 DNA reads as TGTGCCAGCAGTTACTCGACGGTAGCGGGCTACAATGAGCAGTTCTTC. Translated: CASSYSTVAGYNEQFF.

The CDR3 reads CASSDRGGAQETQYF. The CDR3 bases are TGTGCCAGCAGTGATCGCGGGGGGGCCCAAGAGACCCAGTACTTC. The chain links TRBV2 to TRBJ2-5; 9 bases align to TRBD2. Trimming at V came to 3 bases and at J to 1 base, leaving 3 bases not matched to a gene. The CDR3 is 15 amino acids. Germline V CDR1 and CDR2: SNHLY, FYNNEI.

This clone appeared once. This sequence joins TRBV30 and TRBJ1-6; D is possibly TRBD1 (6 bases). V lost 0 bases and J lost 5, with 11 bases in between. CDR1 and CDR2 from the germline V gene are GTSNPN and SVGIG (reference sequence). There are 15 residues in the CDR3. Written as DNA, the CDR3 is TGTGCCTGGAGTGTACCACAGGGCGATAATTCACCCCTCCACTTT. Its protein product is CAWSVPQGDNSPLHF.

This chain joins TRBV4-1 and TRBJ2-7; 10 bases align to TRBD1. Germline values: CDR1 MGHRA, CDR2 YSYEKL. The J segment lost 0 bases and the V segment lost 4 bases, leaving 9 bases of the junction unmatched. The length of the CDR3 is 17 residues. The CDR3 reads CASSLRADRGPSYEQYF. CDR3 bases: TGCGCCAGCAGCCTCAGGGCTGACAGGGGGCCCTCCTACGAGCAGTACTTC.

Only a few counts were recorded for this clone. The rearrangement links TRBV11-2 to TRBJ2-2, with TRBD2 matching 7 bases. The CDR3 extends over 16 amino acids. V trimming: 6 bases; J trimming: 0 bases; junction bases outside the gene matches: 7. Germline V gives CDR1 SGHAT, CDR2 FQNNGV. The CDR3: CASRPWGGSNTGELFF. CDR3 nucleotide sequence: TGTGCCAGCAGACCCTGGGGGGGGTCGAACACCGGGGAGCTGTTTTTT.

In DNA form, the CDR3 reads TGTGCCAGCAGCCCCTCACAGGGTCCTAATTCACCCCTCCACTTT. It is translated as CASSPSQGPNSPLHF. V usage is TRBV9 and J usage is TRBJ1-6; D perhaps matches TRBD1 (6 bases). V was clipped by 4 bases and J by 6 bases, with 14 bases between them. Germline V CDR1 and CDR2: SGDLS, YYNGEE. This CDR3 has 15 amino acids.

This chain links TRBV7-3 with TRBJ2-1; weak D call: TRBD2 (5 bases). The V gene's germline CDR1 is SGHTA and CDR2 FQGTGA. The CDR3 runs to 19 residues. V was shortened by 0 bases and J by 1 base, with 19 bases between the two germline ends. This CDR3 reads CASSLTPGGAAASYNEQFF. CDR3 nucleotide sequence: TGTGCCAGCAGCTTAACACCCGGTGGAGCGGCCGCTTCCTACAATGAGCAGTTCTTC.

The chain is built from TRBV4-3 and TRBJ1-2, with D perhaps matching TRBD1 (5 bases). Trimming removed 3 bases from V and 5 bases from J, with 10 bases in between. Germline V gene sequence: CDR1 LGHNA, CDR2 YSLEER. The CDR3 extends over 13 amino acids. The CDR3 DNA follows: TGCGCCAGCAGCCATCGTAGGGGATATGGCTACACCTTC. It yields the protein CASSHRRGYGYTF.

The chain carries TRBV6-5 and TRBJ1-2; perhaps TRBD1 as D (6 bases). Germline values: CDR1 MNHEY, CDR2 SVGAGI. Trimming removed 6 bases from V and 2 bases from J, with 10 bases in between. The CDR3 totals 13 residues. Here the CDR3 reads CASRPGQNYGYTF. CDR3 nucleotide sequence: TGTGCCAGCAGGCCTGGACAGAACTATGGCTACACCTTC.

This clone was observed a handful of times. One junction end does not reproduce the germline sequence, and a read error may be involved. The chain's CDR3 is CAWSVWTSGPNGQFF. CDR3 bases: TGTGCCTGGAGTGTGTGGACTAGCGGACCTAATGGGCAGTTCTTC. This chain links TRBV30 with TRBJ2-1; 10 nucleotides align to TRBD2. The CDR3 extends over 15 amino acids. CDR1 and CDR2 from the germline V gene are GTSNPN and SVGIG (reference sequence).